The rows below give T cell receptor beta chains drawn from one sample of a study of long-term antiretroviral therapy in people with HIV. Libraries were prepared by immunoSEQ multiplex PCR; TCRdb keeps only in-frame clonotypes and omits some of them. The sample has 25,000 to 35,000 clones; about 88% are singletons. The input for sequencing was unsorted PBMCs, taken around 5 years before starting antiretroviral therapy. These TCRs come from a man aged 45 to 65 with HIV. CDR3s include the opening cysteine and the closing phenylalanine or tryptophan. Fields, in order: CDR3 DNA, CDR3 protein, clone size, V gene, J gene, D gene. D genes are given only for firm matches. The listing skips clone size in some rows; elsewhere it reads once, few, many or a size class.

DNA: TGCAGCGTTGTCGGGGGCCGAGGCTCCCAAGAGACCCAGTACTTC
CDR3: CSVVGGRGSQETQYF
size: .
V: TRBV29-1
J: TRBJ2-5
D: .

DNA: TGTGCCAGCACCTTTCGTGCGTACAATGAGCAGTTCTTC
CDR3: CASTFRAYNEQFF
size: .
V: TRBV28
J: TRBJ2-1
D: .

DNA: TGTGCCACCAGCAGAGCGGGGCGCAATCAGCCCCAGCATTTT
CDR3: CATSRAGRNQPQHF
size: .
V: TRBV15
J: TRBJ1-5
D: .

DNA: TGCAGCGTTGACCCTCTGGGCCAAGAGACCCAGTACTTC
CDR3: CSVDPLGQETQYF
size: .
V: TRBV29-1
J: TRBJ2-5
D: .

DNA: TGTGCCAGCAGCTTGGGGCTAGCGGGACCTTACTACGAGCAGTACTTC
CDR3: CASSLGLAGPYYEQYF
size: .
V: TRBV5-5
J: TRBJ2-7
D: TRBD2

DNA: TGTGCCATCAGTGAGTGGCGGGGGGGCCGGGACACAGATACGCAGTATTTT
CDR3: CAISEWRGGRDTDTQYF
size: .
V: TRBV10-3
J: TRBJ2-3
D: TRBD2

DNA: TGTGCCAGCTCACCATCGGAAGCGGGGGGGCCTTTAATAAAGACCCAGTACTTC
CDR3: CASSPSEAGGPLIKTQYF
size: .
V: TRBV18
J: TRBJ2-5
D: TRBD2

DNA: TGCGCCAGCCTATCCCGGGACTCCACCGGGGAGCTGTTTTTT
CDR3: CASLSRDSTGELFF
size: few
V: TRBV10-1
J: TRBJ2-2
D: .

DNA: TGTGCCAGCAGCATTAAACTAGCGGGGGGGTCAGATACGCAGTATTTT
CDR3: CASSIKLAGGSDTQYF
size: once
V: TRBV5-4
J: TRBJ2-3
D: TRBD2

DNA: TGTGCCAGCAGTTTCCCCCCAGCGGAAGAGACCCAGTACTTC
CDR3: CASSFPPAEETQYF
size: .
V: TRBV6-6
J: TRBJ2-5
D: .

DNA: TGTGCCAGCAGTTACGGCACTAGCGGGAGGTGGTTCTTC
CDR3: CASSYGTSGRWFF
size: .
V: TRBV6-5
J: TRBJ2-1
D: TRBD2

DNA: TGTGCCAGCAGCGTCGGTGACCGAGCCAACACTGAAGCTTTCTTT
CDR3: CASSVGDRANTEAFF
size: .
V: TRBV9
J: TRBJ1-1
D: .

DNA: TGTGCCAGCAGCCCACAGTATAGACAGGGGGTGGACTATGGCTACACCTTC
CDR3: CASSPQYRQGVDYGYTF
size: .
V: TRBV9
J: TRBJ1-2
D: TRBD1

DNA: TGCGCCAGCAGCTTGAGGCCGGACACCGGGGAGCTGTTTTTT
CDR3: CASSLRPDTGELFF
size: .
V: TRBV5-1
J: TRBJ2-2
D: .

DNA: TGTGCCATCAGTGAGTTTTCGCAGGGGAAGCGCAGCACTGAAGCTTTCTTT
CDR3: CAISEFSQGKRSTEAFF
size: .
V: TRBV10-3
J: TRBJ1-1
D: .

DNA: TGTGCCACTGGAAAGGGTGAGCAGTACTTC
CDR3: CATGKGEQYF
size: .
V: TRBV6-6
J: TRBJ2-7
D: .

DNA: TGTGCCAGCAGCTTGGGCGGGAAAGGGAGCACAGATACGCAGTATTTT
CDR3: CASSLGGKGSTDTQYF
size: .
V: TRBV5-6
J: TRBJ2-3
D: .

DNA: TGTGCCTGGAGCGGGCAGGGTAATCAGCCCCAGCATTTT
CDR3: CAWSGQGNQPQHF
size: .
V: TRBV30
J: TRBJ1-5
D: .

DNA: TGCAGCGTTGATGTGTTGGGGGGCACTGAAGCTTTCTTT
CDR3: CSVDVLGGTEAFF
size: .
V: TRBV29-1
J: TRBJ1-1
D: .

DNA: TGTGCCAGCAGTTTTGGAGCCTACGAGCAGTACTTC
CDR3: CASSFGAYEQYF
size: once
V: TRBV28
J: TRBJ2-7
D: .

DNA: TGTGCCAGCAGACGGGAGGTTGGCGATACGCAGTATTTT
CDR3: CASRREVGDTQYF
size: .
V: TRBV7-3
J: TRBJ2-3
D: TRBD2

DNA: TGCGCCAGCAGCCGAACGTCAGATACGCAGTATTTT
CDR3: CASSRTSDTQYF
size: once
V: TRBV4-3
J: TRBJ2-3
D: .

DNA: TGTGCCAGCAGCTTAGTCAGCGGGAATTACAATGAGCAGTTCTTC
CDR3: CASSLVSGNYNEQFF
size: .
V: TRBV7-2
J: TRBJ2-1
D: TRBD2

DNA: TGTGCCAGCAGCAGTCGGGGTTCGATGAACACTGAAGCTTTCTTT
CDR3: CASSSRGSMNTEAFF
size: .
V: TRBV7-2
J: TRBJ1-1
D: .

DNA: TGTGCCAGCAGTACAGGGGGAAACGAGCAGTACTTC
CDR3: CASSTGGNEQYF
size: once
V: TRBV6-5
J: TRBJ2-7
D: TRBD1

DNA: TGTGCCAGCAGCCGGGACGGTCGCTCCTACGAGCAGTACTTC
CDR3: CASSRDGRSYEQYF
size: .
V: TRBV5-6
J: TRBJ2-7
D: .

DNA: TGCGCCAGCAGCTTACTCCAGGGTGGTGCCGGGGAGCTGTTTTTT
CDR3: CASSLLQGGAGELFF
size: few
V: TRBV5-1
J: TRBJ2-2
D: .

DNA: TGTGCCAGCAGTTTAGACCCGGCGGATCGCTACGAGCAGTACTTC
CDR3: CASSLDPADRYEQYF
size: .
V: TRBV28
J: TRBJ2-7
D: .

DNA: TGTGTCAGAAGCTCCTCCCCCCCCCGACTAGCGGGAGCCTCCGACACCGGGGAGCTGTTTTTT
CDR3: CVRSSSPPRLAGASDTGELFF
size: .
V: TRBV7-5
J: TRBJ2-2
D: .

DNA: TGTGCCAGTGATCCGCAGGGGGGGAGAAATTCACCCCTCCACTTT
CDR3: CASDPQGGRNSPLHF
size: .
V: TRBV19
J: TRBJ1-6
D: TRBD1

DNA: TGCGCCAGCAGCCCGGATACAGGGGGGGAACAGCCCCAGCATTTT
CDR3: CASSPDTGGEQPQHF
size: .
V: TRBV5-1
J: TRBJ1-5
D: TRBD1

DNA: TGTGCCACCAGCAGAGCCCGACAGACCCCTGAGCTGTTTTTT
CDR3: CATSRARQTPELFF
size: .
V: TRBV15
J: TRBJ2-2
D: .

DNA: TGCGCCAGCAGCAACCCCCCCAGAAACTACGAGCAGTACTTC
CDR3: CASSNPPRNYEQYF
size: .
V: TRBV5-1
J: TRBJ2-7
D: .

DNA: TGTGCCAGCAGCGTCCCCGGCACAGATACGCAGTATTTT
CDR3: CASSVPGTDTQYF
size: .
V: TRBV5-5
J: TRBJ2-3
D: .

DNA: TGTGCCAGCAGCTTAGACAGCCCCTTGAGAGAGGGCTACACCTTC
CDR3: CASSLDSPLREGYTF
size: once
V: TRBV5-4
J: TRBJ1-2
D: .

DNA: TGTGCCAGCAGCTTAGAATCGACAGGTGACGATCAGCCCCAGCATTTT
CDR3: CASSLESTGDDQPQHF
size: .
V: TRBV7-9
J: TRBJ1-5
D: .

DNA: TGTGCCAGTAATGGGGACTGGAGCTCCTACGAGCAGTACTTC
CDR3: CASNGDWSSYEQYF
size: .
V: TRBV19
J: TRBJ2-7
D: .

DNA: TGTGCCAGCAGCCAAGACCAGAACGGGAGGAGAGAGACCCAGTACTTC
CDR3: CASSQDQNGRRETQYF
size: .
V: TRBV4-2
J: TRBJ2-5
D: TRBD2

DNA: TGTGCCAGCAGTTTACTACTAGCGGGAGGAGTTTACGAGCAGTACTTC
CDR3: CASSLLLAGGVYEQYF
size: .
V: TRBV27
J: TRBJ2-7
D: TRBD2

DNA: TGTGCCAGCAGTGAACTTCTAGCGGGAGATTCAGGGGCCTACGAGCAGTACTTC
CDR3: CASSELLAGDSGAYEQYF
size: .
V: TRBV6-1
J: TRBJ2-7
D: TRBD2